The sequence of this T cell receptor (beta chain) was determined in a study of CD8+ T cells in alopecia areata. Treatment of the sample: oral pan-JAK inhibitor, 5-10 mg twice daily. The V end was cut by 8 bases, the J end by 2 bases, with 15 bases between. Germline values: CDR1 GTSNPN, CDR2 SVGIG (reference sequence). The CDR3 loop spans 13 amino acids. cDNA serving as the sequencing template came from extracted, reverse transcribed RNA. The method was immunoSEQ multiplex PCR; TCRdb's version includes in-frame clones alone and lacks a portion of them. Among 90,000 to 120,000 clones listed, 65% to 85% were seen once.

This clonotype originated in a human donor with alopecia areata. This specimen was CD8+ T cells sorted from blood, taken at week 24, from a patient treated with tofacitinib. J is TRBJ1-1 and V is TRBV30; D not certain. The CDR3 bases are TGTGCCGGAATAACTGGGATTAACACTGAAGCTTTCTTT. It encodes CAGITGINTEAFF. Looking up the rest from reference TRBV30 and TRBJ1-1 gives the full variable domain: SQTIHQWPATLVQPVGSPLSLECTVEGTSNPNLYWYRQAAGRGLQLLFYSVGIGQISSEVPQNLSASRPQDRQFILSSKKLLLSDSGFYLCAGITGINTEAFFGQGTRLTVV.